Shown below are 24 T cell receptor beta chains from a single sample sequenced in a study of human T cells and chemical hapten exposure. Time point specified: patch test 2, 6 weeks after DPC sensitization. Treatment meaning: therapeutic diphenylcyclopropenone sensitization with weekly scalp DPC. TCRdb reprocessed the RACE reads with MiXCR, giving one entry per CDR3 protein. The table records approximately 350,000 distinct CDR3 sequences, about 6% of them present only once. Material: whole blood, obtained in connection with sensitization to the hapten diphenylcyclopropenone (DPC). Receptors originate from a woman aged 18-29 years with alopecia areata. Some clones in this sample may be carry-over from other donors' samples.

Turning to this clonotype: This sequence may be a read error, since a much larger clone differs from it by one base. The CDR3 DNA is TGTGCCAGCAGCTTATTCCCTGGGGTCAACGTCCTGACTTTC. It specifies CASSLFPGVNVLTF. The chain is built from TRBV7-2 and TRBJ2-6; no firm D call. Germline V gives CDR1 SGHTA, CDR2 FQGNSA. This CDR3 is 14 amino acids long.

The V and J genes are TRBV28 and TRBJ2-7, with 7 bases fitting TRBD1. The CDR3 sequence is 15 residues long. Germline values: CDR1 MDHEN, CDR2 SYDVKM. V lost 4 bases and J lost 3; bases outside the gene matches: 9. CDR3 amino acids: CASSSWDSVLYEQYF. In DNA, the CDR3 is TGTGCCAGCAGTTCGTGGGACAGTGTCCTCTACGAGCAGTACTTC.

This clonotype was detected ten times or more. The gene calls are TRBV6-1 and TRBJ2-1; 9 bases fit TRBD2. The CDR3 contains 15 residues. Germline V gene sequence: CDR1 MNHNS, CDR2 SASEGT. The trim removed 4 bases at V and 2 bases at J, leaving 3 bases unmatched. CDR3: CASSVTSGTYNEQFF. Here the CDR3 DNA reads TGTGCCAGCAGTGTGACTAGCGGAACCTACAATGAGCAGTTCTTC.

This clonotype was recorded at least ten times. V usage is TRBV12-3 or TRBV12-4 and J usage is TRBJ1-2; TRBD1 aligns across 8 bases. The V gene end was trimmed by 6 bases and the J gene end by 1 base; junction bases not matched to a gene: 7. CDR3 length: 15 amino acids. CDR3 nucleotide sequence: TGTGCCAGCAGCTGGACAGGGCGCGGTAACTATGGCTACACCTTC. This codes for CASSWTGRGNYGYTF.

This clonotype was seen a handful of times. V gene TRBV24-1 combines with J gene TRBJ2-5, with 12 bases lining up with TRBD2. Germline values: CDR1 KGHDR, CDR2 SFDVKD. J lost 9 bases, V lost 11 bases, and 9 bases had no gene match. The CDR3 sequence is 13 residues long. The DNA of the CDR3 is TGTGCCATCCAACGACTAGCGGGGGCCGCCCAGTACTTC. This sequence encodes CAIQRLAGAAQYF.

This clonotype was seen a handful of times. The chain employs TRBV2 and TRBJ1-1; TRBD1 matches at 11 bases. Germline V gives CDR1 SNHLY, CDR2 FYNNEI. The CDR3 totals 14 residues. The V gene end was trimmed by 5 bases and the J gene end by 7 bases; junction bases not matched to a gene: 6. DNA of the CDR3: TGTGCCAGCAGTCTCGGGACAGGGGGTGGTGAAGCTTTCTTT. This gives the protein CASSLGTGGGEAFF.

This clonotype came up many times. The chain has TRBV19 and TRBJ2-3; the D is unclear. Trimming cost V 5 bases and J 6 bases, with 6 bases left between them. This CDR3 spans 11 amino acids. Germline V lookup: CDR1 LNHDA, CDR2 SQIVND (reference sequence). This CDR3 is CASSEVDTQYF. The DNA for the CDR3 is TGTGCCAGTAGTGAGGTTGATACGCAGTATTTT. Full variable domain (rest looked up from reference TRBV19 and TRBJ2-3): DGGITQSPKYLFRKEGQNVTLSCEQNLNHDAMYWYRQDPGQGLRLIYYSQIVNDFQKGDIAEGYSVSREKKESFPLTVTSAQKNPTAFYLCASSEVDTQYFGPGTRLTVL.

In its sample, this clonotype was seen a few times. The J gene is TRBJ1-1, the V gene TRBV9; TRBD1 matches at 12 bases. The CDR3 runs 15 residues. V dropped 4 bases and J dropped 8; count of bases not matched to a gene: 9. The germline V gene encodes CDR1 SGDLS and CDR2 YYNGEE. DNA for the CDR3: TGTGCCAGCAGCCCGACCGGGACAGGGGGCGAGGAAGCTTTCTTT. It yields the protein CASSPTGTGGEEAFF.

The chain has TRBV4-2 and TRBJ2-1, with D perhaps matching TRBD1 or TRBD2 (5 bases each). The V gene lost 4 bases and the J gene lost 6 bases, with 10 bases spanning the gap. There are 13 residues in the CDR3. Germline assignment: CDR1 LGHNA and CDR2 YNFKEQ. The CDR3 sequence is CASSLPGSNEQFF. CDR3 DNA sequence: TGTGCCAGCAGCCTGCCAGGGAGCAATGAGCAGTTCTTC.

This clonotype showed up many times. The chain combines TRBV18 with TRBJ1-1; 9 bases map to TRBD1. CDR3 length equals 15 residues. The germline V gene encodes CDR1 KGHSH and CDR2 LQKENI. The trim removed 3 bases at V and 5 bases at J, leaving 7 bases unmatched. The CDR3 sequence: CASSPNLGQGTEAFF. The CDR3 coding sequence is TGTGCCAGCTCACCGAACTTGGGACAGGGAACTGAAGCTTTCTTT.

This clonotype was recorded a few times. The chain's CDR3 is CASRRDRGAYNEQFF. The DNA of the CDR3 is TGTGCCAGCAGACGAGACAGGGGAGCCTACAATGAGCAGTTCTTC. The genes are TRBV6-5 and TRBJ2-1, with 8 bases identical to TRBD1. V shed 6 bases and J 2 bases; nucleotides not matched to a gene: 6. The CDR3 spans 15 residues. Germline values: CDR1 MNHEY, CDR2 SVGAGI.

This clonotype appeared a few times. This chain uses TRBV4-3 with TRBJ1-2; a weak D match, TRBD1 (6 bases). This CDR3 has 15 residues. Between the trimmed V and J ends, which lost 0 bases and 8 bases, there was a span of 16 bases. Per the germline V gene, CDR1 is LGHNA and CDR2 is YSLEER. The DNA for the CDR3 is TGCGCCAGCAGCCAAGAATTACTGGGGGCGACAGGCTACACCTTC. It specifies CASSQELLGATGYTF.

This clonotype was detected a few times. The V gene is TRBV4-1, the J gene TRBJ1-1, with 9 positions matching TRBD1. CDR3 length: 14 amino acids. The junction had 5 bases not matched to a gene; V was cut back by 4 bases and J by 5 bases. Germline CDR1 MGHRA, CDR2 YSYEKL. The CDR3 protein is CASSPTGGKTEAFF. The CDR3 DNA reads as TGCGCCAGCAGCCCGACAGGGGGGAAGACTGAAGCTTTCTTT.

In this sample, this clonotype turned up many times. V usage is TRBV2 and J usage is TRBJ1-4, with TRBD1 as a possible D gene (5 bases). The length of the CDR3 is 13 residues. Germline CDR1 is SNHLY and CDR2 is FYNNEI. Between the trimmed V and J ends, which lost 5 bases and 6 bases, there was a span of 10 bases. The CDR3 loop is CASSQGVDEKLFF. CDR3 DNA sequence: TGTGCCAGCAGTCAGGGAGTTGATGAAAAACTGTTTTTT.

V gene TRBV4-3 combines with J gene TRBJ2-3; TRBD2 matches 10 bases. Germline V lookup: CDR1 LGHNA, CDR2 YSLEER. V shed 3 bases, J shed 3 bases, and the junction held 3 bases outside the gene matches. This CDR3 region has 15 residues. For the CDR3, the DNA is TGCGCCAGCAGCCACGGACTAGCGGAGACAGATACGCAGTATTTT. The encoded protein is CASSHGLAETDTQYF.

This clonotype was seen repeatedly, ten times or more. The chain joins TRBV18 to TRBJ1-6; unclear D gene. This CDR3 comprises 13 residues. Trimming took 3 bases from V and 4 from J, leaving 4 bases between them. CDR1 KGHSH and CDR2 LQKENI come from the germline V gene. The chain's CDR3 is CASSPDYNSPLHF. CDR3 bases: TGTGCCAGCTCACCCGATTATAATTCACCCCTCCACTTT.

This clonotype was observed many times. V is TRBV6-1 and J is TRBJ1-6, with D perhaps matching TRBD1 (6 bases). The CDR3 contains 15 residues. CDR1 is MNHNS and CDR2 is SASEGT in the germline V gene. Trimming pared 8 bases from V and 7 bases from J, leaving 18 bases between. This CDR3 is CASVPGAGWNSPLHF. The CDR3, as DNA: TGTGCCAGCGTCCCGGGGGCGGGTTGGAATTCACCCCTCCACTTT.

The chain couples TRBV2 to TRBJ2-5, with 7 bases lining up with TRBD2. After removal of 9 bases from V and 5 bases from J, the junction contained 6 bases not matched to a gene. The CDR3 runs 12 residues. Germline-derived CDR1 and CDR2 are SNHLY and FYNNEI. The CDR3 nucleotides read TGTGCCAGTGGACTAGGTCCGGAGACCCAGTACTTC. Its translation: CASGLGPETQYF. The full variable domain, rest sourced from reference TRBV2 and TRBJ2-5, is EPEVTQTPSHQVTQMGQEVILRCVPISNHLYFYWYRQILGQKVEFLVSFYNNEISEKSEIFDDQFSVERPDGSNFTLKIRSTKLEDSAMYFCASGLGPETQYFGPGTRLLVL.

This clonotype has ten or more counts. This chain links TRBV7-9 with TRBJ2-3; tentative D call: TRBD1 (6 bases). CDR3 size: 16 residues. The V gene's germline CDR1 is SEHNR and CDR2 FQNEAQ (reference sequence). The germline V and J ends were trimmed by 6 bases and 2 bases, with 18 bases remaining between them. The CDR3 DNA follows: TGTGCCAGCAGACCCAGGGGCCGTCCAGACACAGATACGCAGTATTTT. Its protein product is CASRPRGRPDTDTQYF.

V and J are TRBV25-1 and TRBJ1-3; D is unclear. This CDR3 is built from 18 residues. The V end lost 5 bases, the J end lost 0 bases, and 20 bases lay between the germline ends. The germline CDR1 and CDR2 sequences are MGHDK and SYGVNS. The CDR3 DNA reads as TGTGCCAGCAGTATAAAGATCGAGAGGGTGAGCTCTGGAAACACCATATATTTT. Protein product: CASSIKIERVSSGNTIYF.

This clonotype was seen repeatedly, ten times or more. The chain couples TRBV28 to TRBJ1-5; 7 positions match TRBD1. The junction had 10 bases not matched to a gene; V was cut back by 7 bases and J by 1 base. Germline CDR1 is MDHEN and CDR2 is SYDVKM. The CDR3 contains 16 residues. In nucleotides, the CDR3 is TGTGCCAGCAAGCCGAGACAGGGCCGGAGCAATCAGCCCCAGCATTTT. It encodes CASKPRQGRSNQPQHF. The complete variable domain, with remaining parts taken from reference TRBV28 and TRBJ1-5, reads DVKVTQSSRYLVKRTGEKVFLECVQDMDHENMFWYRQDPGLGLRLIYFSYDVKMKEKGDIPEGYSVSREKKERFSLILESASTNQTSMYLCASKPRQGRSNQPQHFGDGTRLSIL.

This clonotype was counted many times. V and J are TRBV29-1 and TRBJ2-1; TRBD2 agrees at 8 bases. V was pared by 6 bases and J by 5 bases, with 12 bases of the junction left unmatched. Per the germline V gene, CDR1 is SQVTM and CDR2 is ANQGSEA. This CDR3 has 15 amino acids. The CDR3 spells CSVPSGSGGNNEQFF. For the CDR3, the DNA is TGCAGCGTCCCCTCTGGGTCGGGGGGGAACAATGAGCAGTTCTTC.

At least ten counts were recorded for this clonotype. The rearrangement uses TRBV25-1 and TRBJ1-1; D is uncertain. The germline CDR1 and CDR2 sequences are MGHDK and SYGVNS. This CDR3 contains 13 residues. Trimming stripped 3 bases from V and 0 bases from J, with 5 bases between. CDR3 nucleotide sequence: TGTGCCAGCAGTGATAGGGTGAACACTGAAGCTTTCTTT. Its translation is CASSDRVNTEAFF.

This clonotype was observed a few times. This chain joins TRBV7-3 and TRBJ1-2; D is unclear. This CDR3 spans 14 amino acids. The germline CDR1 and CDR2 sequences are SGHTA and FQGTGA. V was shortened by 5 bases and J by 0 bases, with 10 bases between the two germline ends. As DNA, the CDR3 is TGTGCCAGCAGCCCCACGTCTGCTAACTATGGCTACACCTTC. As protein: CASSPTSANYGYTF.